A selection of T cell receptor beta chains follows, all from one sample in a study of blood T cell repertoires in COVID-19. Produced via immunoSEQ multiplex PCR; TCRdb's table is partial and in-frame only. The sample carries 200,000 to 250,000 clones, 85% to 90% recorded once. Sequencing input: peripheral blood. These receptor sequences come from a middle-aged man with acute or convalescent COVID-19. Each CDR3 is given with its conserved first and last residue. D genes are given only for firm matches. Part of the rows lack a size; the others show once, few, many or a class for expanded clones.

D gene,clone size,J gene,CDR3 length,V gene,CDR3 protein
TRBD1,few,TRBJ2-7,15,TRBV5-1,CASSSRGQGVHEQYF
NA,NA,TRBJ1-3,14,TRBV6-5,CASKSRGTGNTIYF
TRBD1,NA,TRBJ1-5,17,TRBV2,CASSVRPTGDRYQPQHF
TRBD2,NA,TRBJ2-5,14,TRBV3-1/TRBV3-2,CASSRGLAGKTQYF
NA,NA,TRBJ1-2,13,TRBV6-6,CASTPRGGFGYTF
NA,NA,TRBJ2-5,15,TRBV6-5,CASSYPRGETETQYF
NA,NA,TRBJ2-7,15,TRBV3-1/TRBV3-2,CASSQVEDNQNEQYF
NA,NA,TRBJ2-7,12,TRBV6-4,CASSLRRDEQYF
TRBD1,NA,TRBJ1-6,13,TRBV12-3/TRBV12-4,CASSRQGNSPLHF
TRBD1,NA,TRBJ1-5,13,TRBV14,CASSQDWGDRQHF
NA,NA,TRBJ2-5,14,TRBV5-4,CASSLGREAETQYF
NA,NA,TRBJ1-4,12,TRBV28,CASSLPLEKLFF
TRBD1,NA,TRBJ1-3,17,TRBV3-1/TRBV3-2,CASSQVPTGDTGNTIYF
NA,NA,TRBJ1-5,14,TRBV6-2/TRBV6-3,CASSYQSTHQPQHF
NA,NA,TRBJ1-2,14,TRBV25-1,CASSVLQSNYGCTF
TRBD1,once,TRBJ1-2,13,TRBV18,CASSPGQAYGYTF
TRBD2,NA,TRBJ2-2,16,TRBV5-1,CASSLALAGRVGELFF
NA,few,TRBJ1-4,14,TRBV5-1,CASTPQGGWEKLFF
NA,NA,TRBJ2-4,15,TRBV29-1,CSVVLETGAKNIQYF
NA,NA,TRBJ2-2,14,TRBV7-9,CASSPTVDTGELFF
NA,NA,TRBJ1-4,15,TRBV25-1,CASSRPGQPGEKLFF
NA,NA,TRBJ1-1,14,TRBV5-1,CASSLTEGQVEAFF
TRBD2,NA,TRBJ2-3,16,TRBV2,CASSEGASGSTDTQYF
TRBD2,NA,TRBJ2-2,17,TRBV20-1,CSASGTSGGVDTGELFF
TRBD1,few,TRBJ2-5,15,TRBV5-1,CASSLGTGRMETQYF
NA,NA,TRBJ2-2,13,TRBV6-5,CAIGTSNTGELFF
NA,few,TRBJ1-1,14,TRBV6-5,CASSTAVVNTEAFF
NA,NA,TRBJ1-5,11,TRBV12-3/TRBV12-4,CASSRNQPQHF
TRBD1,few,TRBJ1-5,14,TRBV5-1,CASSFTGEDQPQHF
NA,NA,TRBJ2-2,14,TRBV11-3,CASSPGEVTGELFF
NA,once,TRBJ1-4,10,TRBV29-1,CSLAPEKLFF
TRBD2,NA,TRBJ2-2,14,TRBV10-1,CASSEGRGPGELFF
NA,NA,TRBJ1-4,14,TRBV25-1,CASSEAGLAEKLFF
NA,once,TRBJ2-5,13,TRBV27,CASSIVAKETQYF
NA,NA,TRBJ1-4,14,TRBV2,CASRTVSTNEKLFF
NA,NA,TRBJ1-2,16,TRBV3-1/TRBV3-2,CASSQDLGTGGDGYTF
NA,NA,TRBJ1-3,15,TRBV11-2,CASTPHGGAGNTIYF
NA,NA,TRBJ1-2,13,TRBV16,CASSQGGVRGYTF
NA,NA,TRBJ1-3,13,TRBV2,CATLGAPRNTIYF
NA,few,TRBJ1-2,14,TRBV18,CASSPPSGSDGYTF
TRBD2,NA,TRBJ2-1,19,TRBV7-2,CASSSIRRGLADLYNEQFF
NA,NA,TRBJ2-7,14,TRBV10-3,CAISDSDRSYEQYF
TRBD1,NA,TRBJ1-2,13,TRBV5-1,CASSSRGPYGYTF
TRBD2,NA,TRBJ2-7,14,TRBV11-2,CASSWEGPSPEQYF
TRBD1,NA,TRBJ1-2,15,TRBV19,CASSFYQTGAYGYTF
NA,NA,TRBJ1-5,12,TRBV6-6,CASGTGLEPQHF
TRBD1,NA,TRBJ1-2,14,TRBV6-5,CASRSGGLIYGYTF
TRBD1,few,TRBJ1-1,15,TRBV29-1,CSVEYYRGSNTEAFF
NA,NA,TRBJ1-1,16,TRBV11-2,CASRPYEGLLSTEAFF
NA,NA,TRBJ1-3,16,TRBV14,CASSHGNLRDGNTIYF
TRBD1,once,TRBJ1-1,13,TRBV3-1/TRBV3-2,CASGRQGDTEAFF
NA,NA,TRBJ1-5,15,TRBV7-9,CASSSEGLGNQPQHF
NA,once,TRBJ1-1,15,TRBV3-1/TRBV3-2,CASRPGGGLDAEAFF
NA,NA,TRBJ1-3,16,TRBV7-9,CASSFRDSHSGNTIYF
TRBD1,NA,TRBJ1-2,15,TRBV5-5,CASSHQTRGAYGYTF
TRBD1,NA,TRBJ2-7,16,TRBV2,CASSAEGRTGTYEQYF
NA,once,TRBJ1-1,16,TRBV5-1,CASSTEQARTATEAFF
TRBD1,NA,TRBJ2-7,16,TRBV7-9,CASSFETRTGAYEQYF
TRBD1,NA,TRBJ2-1,16,TRBV12-5,CASGLARDRAYNEQFF